These T cell receptor beta chains were read from a single sample in a study of blood T cell repertoires in COVID-19. Libraries were prepared by immunoSEQ multiplex PCR; TCRdb keeps only in-frame clonotypes and omits some of them. Seen here are roughly 150,000 clones, just under 85% observed once, and the top ten hold around 2.9%. The sample taken for sequencing was peripheral blood. The source of these receptors is a woman older than 75 with COVID-19, enrolled during active disease. The CDR3 runs from the conserved cysteine through the conserved F or W. The D gene is left open where the match is weak. Part of the rows lack a size; the others show once, few, many or a class for expanded clones.

D,size,J,V,CDR3,DNA
NA,NA,TRBJ1-3,TRBV7-8,CASSLSLQGAIYF,TGTGCCAGCAGCTTATCCTTACAGGGAGCCATATATTTT
NA,NA,TRBJ1-5,TRBV6-6,CASSQQGPNQPQHF,TGTGCCAGCAGCCAACAGGGACCCAATCAGCCCCAGCATTTT
TRBD1,NA,TRBJ1-2,TRBV28,CASSTFRDRPNYGYTF,TGTGCCAGCAGTACCTTCCGGGACAGACCTAACTATGGCTACACCTTC
NA,NA,TRBJ2-2,TRBV6-2/TRBV6-3,CASSTLYDWGRRAGELFF,TGTGCCAGCAGCACTCTTTACGACTGGGGGCGTAGAGCCGGGGAGCTGTTTTTT
NA,once,TRBJ2-3,TRBV29-1,CSALSNTDTQYF,TGCAGCGCTTTGTCCAACACAGATACGCAGTATTTT
NA,once,TRBJ2-2,TRBV3-1/TRBV3-2,CASSQARSPAGELFF,TGTGCCAGCAGCCAAGCGCGCTCCCCCGCCGGGGAGCTGTTTTTT
NA,NA,TRBJ1-2,TRBV9,CASSVGGQNYGYTF,TGTGCCAGCAGCGTAGGAGGACAGAACTATGGCTACACCTTC
TRBD2,NA,TRBJ2-1,TRBV20-1,CSASRAGLAGGQYNEQFF,TGCAGTGCTAGTAGGGCGGGACTAGCGGGGGGGCAGTACAATGAGCAGTTCTTC
TRBD2,NA,TRBJ2-2,TRBV5-1,CASSLDPAGVIGELFF,TGCGCCAGCAGCTTGGATCCAGCGGGAGTGATCGGGGAGCTGTTTTTT
NA,NA,TRBJ2-3,TRBV3-1/TRBV3-2,CASSHRDSSSDTQYF,TGTGCCAGCAGCCATCGCGACTCCTCATCGGATACGCAGTATTTT
TRBD2,NA,TRBJ2-1,TRBV5-5,CASSLVPSGKLNEQFF,TGTGCCAGCAGCTTGGTACCTAGCGGGAAATTAAATGAGCAGTTCTTC
NA,once,TRBJ1-1,TRBV28,CASSLWAGRTEAFF,TGTGCCAGCAGTTTATGGGCGGGTCGGACTGAAGCTTTCTTT
NA,NA,TRBJ2-5,TRBV5-1,CASSLGQGGETQYF,TGCGCCAGCAGCTTGGGCCAGGGAGGAGAGACCCAGTACTTC
NA,NA,TRBJ2-1,TRBV24-1,CATRDTYNEQFF,TGTGCGACCCGGGACACCTACAATGAGCAGTTCTTC
TRBD1,few,TRBJ2-3,TRBV18,CASSPLGQGGHTQYF,TGTGCCAGCTCACCACTGGGACAGGGTGGACATACGCAGTATTTT
NA,NA,TRBJ1-2,TRBV30,CAWSVVRGYYGYTF,TGTGCCTGGAGTGTAGTAAGGGGTTACTATGGCTACACCTTC
NA,NA,TRBJ2-7,TRBV14,CASSQAFWGTEQYF,TGTGCCAGCAGCCAAGCTTTCTGGGGCACCGAGCAGTACTTC
TRBD1,NA,TRBJ2-7,TRBV30,CAWGGRTGIYEQYF,TGTGCCTGGGGGGGCCGGACAGGAATATACGAGCAGTACTTC
TRBD1,NA,TRBJ2-1,TRBV10-3,CAIRTDRADEQFF,TGTGCCATCAGGACCGACAGGGCTGATGAGCAGTTCTTC
TRBD1,NA,TRBJ2-2,TRBV7-9,CASREQGINTGELFF,TGTGCCAGCAGGGAACAGGGGATTAACACCGGGGAGCTGTTTTTT
NA,NA,TRBJ1-1,TRBV28,CASSFPLTGRNTEAFF,TGTGCCAGCAGTTTTCCCCTCACAGGGAGAAACACTGAAGCTTTCTTT
TRBD1,NA,TRBJ2-1,TRBV10-2,CASTQGGEQFF,TGCGCCAGCACCCAAGGGGGCGAGCAGTTCTTC
TRBD1,NA,TRBJ2-7,TRBV7-6,CASSSAGTGLEQYF,TGTGCCAGCAGCTCCGCCGGGACAGGGCTCGAGCAGTACTTC
TRBD2,NA,TRBJ2-1,TRBV7-8,CASSTLGLAGGGNEQFF,TGTGCCAGCAGCACCCTGGGTCTAGCGGGAGGGGGAAATGAGCAGTTCTTC
NA,NA,TRBJ1-5,TRBV7-3,CASSLSINQPQHF,TGTGCCAGCAGCTTATCCATTAATCAGCCCCAGCATTTT
NA,few,TRBJ1-2,TRBV5-1,CASSPESGAKANYGYTF,TGCGCCAGCAGCCCGGAAAGCGGGGCCAAAGCTAACTATGGCTACACCTTC
TRBD1,once,TRBJ1-2,TRBV10-2,CASSGGQGNGYTF,TGCGCCAGCAGTGGGGGACAGGGGAATGGCTACACCTTC
TRBD1,once,TRBJ1-5,TRBV5-6,CASSEGAPGDQPQHF,TGTGCCAGCAGCGAGGGGGCGCCGGGGGATCAGCCCCAGCATTTT
NA,few,TRBJ2-2,TRBV7-8,CASSSTGSNTGELFF,TGTGCCAGCAGCTCGACCGGGAGCAACACCGGGGAGCTGTTTTTT
TRBD2,NA,TRBJ2-2,TRBV2,CASSTAGGWNTGELFF,TGTGCCAGCTCCACGGCGGGGGGATGGAACACCGGGGAGCTGTTTTTT
NA,NA,TRBJ1-5,TRBV5-6,CASRPRGRNQPQHF,TGTGCCAGCAGGCCGCGGGGGCGGAATCAGCCCCAGCATTTT
TRBD1,NA,TRBJ1-2,TRBV7-2,CASSRDRANGYTF,TGTGCCAGCAGCAGGGACAGGGCGAATGGCTACACCTTC
NA,NA,TRBJ2-6,TRBV10-3,CAIRPWGGQGANVLTF,TGTGCCATCAGGCCTTGGGGGGGCCAAGGGGCCAACGTCCTGACTTTC
TRBD1,NA,TRBJ2-3,TRBV2,CASSYRGLGQYF,TGTGCCAGCAGTTACAGGGGGCTGGGGCAGTATTTT
TRBD2,NA,TRBJ2-5,TRBV5-4,CASSPGAGGQETQYF,TGTGCCAGCAGCCCGGGGGCGGGGGGACAAGAGACCCAGTACTTC
NA,NA,TRBJ1-2,TRBV24-1,CATSDPTSGDYGYTF,TGTGCCACCAGTGATCCGACCTCAGGTGACTATGGCTACACCTTC
TRBD1,NA,TRBJ1-2,TRBV4-1,CASSLAGTGDYGYTF,TGCGCCAGCAGCCTTGCCGGGACAGGGGACTATGGCTACACCTTC
NA,NA,TRBJ1-2,TRBV6-5,CASRRGAGYGYTF,TGTGCCAGCAGGAGGGGAGCGGGATATGGCTACACCTTC
NA,NA,TRBJ2-3,TRBV7-2,CASSLEAPLGLSRDTQYF,TGTGCCAGCAGCTTAGAAGCGCCACTAGGACTATCACGCGATACGCAGTATTTT
NA,NA,TRBJ1-2,TRBV3-1/TRBV3-2,CASRIAVPGYTF,TGTGCCAGCAGGATAGCTGTTCCTGGCTACACCTTC
TRBD2,NA,TRBJ2-1,TRBV9,CASSVDQRGDNEQFF,TGTGCCAGCAGCGTAGACCAGCGGGGGGACAATGAGCAGTTCTTC
TRBD1,NA,TRBJ1-1,TRBV2,CASSRQGLDTEAFF,TGTGCCAGCAGCCGACAGGGTCTGGACACTGAAGCTTTCTTT
NA,NA,TRBJ1-3,TRBV18,CASSPDRSTGNTIYF,TGTGCCAGCTCACCAGACAGGAGCACTGGAAACACCATATATTTT
NA,few,TRBJ2-1,TRBV7-9,CASDAASYNEQFF,TGTGCCAGCGACGCGGCTAGCTACAATGAGCAGTTCTTC
TRBD1,NA,TRBJ1-2,TRBV19,CASAPDGTGPYGYTF,TGTGCCAGTGCCCCGGACGGGACAGGGCCCTATGGCTACACCTTC
TRBD1,NA,TRBJ1-2,TRBV7-9,CASSGKPGQGNYGYTF,TGTGCCAGCAGCGGGAAGCCGGGACAGGGCAACTATGGCTACACCTTC
TRBD1,NA,TRBJ1-6,TRBV18,CASSPLPGQGNNSPLHF,TGTGCCAGCTCACCTTTACCGGGACAGGGGAATAATTCACCCCTCCACTTT
NA,NA,TRBJ2-1,TRBV18,CASSPASVYEQFF,TGTGCCAGCTCACCCGCCTCGGTCTATGAGCAGTTCTTC
TRBD1,NA,TRBJ2-4,TRBV10-2,CASFGALPRGGTGGRCMNIQYF,TGCGCCAGCTTCGGGGCCCTACCCCGGGGGGGGACAGGGGGCCGATGTATGAACATTCAGTACTTC
NA,NA,TRBJ1-4,TRBV28,CASSFRSGFGEKLFF,TGTGCCAGCAGTTTTCGATCAGGGTTTGGGGAAAAACTGTTTTTT
NA,once,TRBJ1-3,TRBV7-6,CASSLAGPDNKGNTIYF,TGTGCCAGCAGCTTAGCAGGGCCGGACAATAAAGGAAACACCATATATTTT
TRBD2,few,TRBJ2-5,TRBV3-1/TRBV3-2,CASSNSGGAETQYF,TGTGCCAGCAGCAATAGCGGGGGGGCGGAGACCCAGTACTTC
NA,NA,TRBJ2-3,TRBV5-1,CASSLVGQTQYF,TGCGCCAGCAGCTTGGTTGGACAAACGCAGTATTTT
NA,NA,TRBJ1-1,TRBV28,CASSVGGVNTEAFF,TGTGCCAGCAGTGTAGGGGGGGTGAACACTGAAGCTTTCTTT
NA,NA,TRBJ1-4,TRBV7-2,CASSSWGEGTHEKLFF,TGTGCCAGCAGCTCCTGGGGGGAGGGGACCCATGAAAAACTGTTTTTT
NA,NA,TRBJ2-7,TRBV10-3,CAISEGQVPVEQYF,TGTGCCATCAGTGAGGGGCAAGTTCCCGTAGAGCAGTACTTC
TRBD1,NA,TRBJ2-1,TRBV7-2,CASSQGVGGSYEQFF,TGTGCCAGCAGTCAAGGGGTAGGGGGCAGTTATGAGCAGTTCTTC
NA,few,TRBJ2-3,TRBV11-2,CASMDYTDTQYF,TGTGCCAGCATGGACTACACAGATACGCAGTATTTT
NA,NA,TRBJ2-1,TRBV11-2,CASSLDSGFEQFF,TGTGCCAGCAGCTTAGATTCGGGGTTCGAGCAGTTCTTC